The T cell receptor (beta chain) described here comes from a study of CD4 and CD8 cells across lung adenocarcinoma regions. CDR1 and CDR2 from the germline V gene are MNHEY and SVGAGI. The CDR3 length is 14 residues. The V and J ends lost 4 bases and 13 bases respectively, with 20 bases between them. TCRdb reprocessed the PCR reads with MiXCR, giving one entry per CDR3 protein. The table includes 25,000 or so distinct CDR3 sequences, about 51% detected once. Samples came from patients with localized non-small cell lung adenocarcinoma. The TCR was taken from a male donor with lung adenocarcinoma. The CD4 and CD8 labels of this study may be unreliable. Sequencing was done on a sample of CD4+ T cells from the center of a lung tumor. This chain links TRBV6-5 with TRBJ2-4, with D unclear. Here the CDR3 reads CASSFGRRQEIQYF. The CDR3, as DNA: TGTGCCAGCAGTTTCGGGCGGCGCCAGGAGATCCAGTACTTC.